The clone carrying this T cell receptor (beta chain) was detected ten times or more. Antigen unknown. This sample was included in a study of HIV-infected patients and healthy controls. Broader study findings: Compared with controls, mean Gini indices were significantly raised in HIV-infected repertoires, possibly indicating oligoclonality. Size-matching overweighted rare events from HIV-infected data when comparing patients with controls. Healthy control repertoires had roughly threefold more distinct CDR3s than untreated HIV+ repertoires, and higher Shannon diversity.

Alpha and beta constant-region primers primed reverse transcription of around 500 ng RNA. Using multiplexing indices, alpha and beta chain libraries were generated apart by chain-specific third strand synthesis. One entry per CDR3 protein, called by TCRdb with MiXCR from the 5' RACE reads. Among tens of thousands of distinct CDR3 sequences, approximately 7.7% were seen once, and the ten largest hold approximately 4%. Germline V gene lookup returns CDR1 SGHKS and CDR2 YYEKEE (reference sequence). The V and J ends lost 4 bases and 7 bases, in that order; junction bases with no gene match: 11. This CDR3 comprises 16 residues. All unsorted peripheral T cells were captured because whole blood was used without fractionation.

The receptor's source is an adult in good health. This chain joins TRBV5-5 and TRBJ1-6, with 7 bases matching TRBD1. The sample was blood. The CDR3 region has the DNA TGTGCCAGCAGCGAAAGGCCACAGGGGTGGAATTCACCCCTCCACTTT. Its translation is CASSERPQGWNSPLHF.